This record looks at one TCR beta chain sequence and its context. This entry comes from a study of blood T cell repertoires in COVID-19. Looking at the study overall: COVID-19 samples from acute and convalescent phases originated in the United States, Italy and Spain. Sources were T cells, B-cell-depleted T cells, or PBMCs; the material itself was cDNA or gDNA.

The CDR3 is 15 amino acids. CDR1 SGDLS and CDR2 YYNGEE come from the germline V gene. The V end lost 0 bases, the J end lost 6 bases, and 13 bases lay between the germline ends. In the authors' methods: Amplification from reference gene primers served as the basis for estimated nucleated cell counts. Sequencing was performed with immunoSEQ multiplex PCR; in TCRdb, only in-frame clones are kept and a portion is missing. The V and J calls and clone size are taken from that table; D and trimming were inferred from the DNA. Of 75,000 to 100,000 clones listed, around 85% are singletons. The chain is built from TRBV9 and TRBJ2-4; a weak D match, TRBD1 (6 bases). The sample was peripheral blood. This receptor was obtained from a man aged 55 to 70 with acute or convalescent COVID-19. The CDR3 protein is CASSVDPDSSNIQYF. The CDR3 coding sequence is TGTGCCAGCAGCGTAGACCCGGACAGCTCAAACATTCAGTACTTC.